The 18 T cell receptor beta chains presented below share a single source sample, sequenced in a study of regulatory T cells in long-lasting Graves disease. Time point of the sample: persistent/refractory GD, antithyroid drugs over 5 years with positive TRAb. Construction of the TCR library relied on RNA isolated from PBMCs. Arm-PCR of CDR3 regions and iRepertoire HTBI primers were the basis on which TCR beta libraries were built. TCRdb recomputed calls from the multiplex PCR reads with MiXCR, one row per CDR3 protein. The repertoire consists of 420,000 or so distinct CDR3 sequences, with around 24% occurring once and the leading ten covering about a quarter. Specimen: peripheral blood mononuclear cells (PBMCs), collected when the disease was refractory, from a patient treated with antithyroid drugs. The origin of the receptors is a female donor with Graves disease.

The gene calls are TRBV7-2 and TRBJ2-7; 12 bases are shared with TRBD1. CDR1 and CDR2 (germline): SGHTA, FQGNSA. The CDR3 contains 14 residues. J lost 6 bases, V lost 5 bases, and 5 bases had no gene match. In nucleotides, the CDR3 is TGTGCCAGCAGCGGGACAGGGGGCTTTCGCGAGCAGTACTTC. Protein: CASSGTGGFREQYF.

This clonotype has ten or more counts. The chain has TRBV7-2 and TRBJ2-7, with D unresolved. Looked up from germline, CDR1 is SGHTA and CDR2 is FQGNSA. Between the trimmed V and J ends, which lost 0 bases and 2 bases, there was a span of 8 bases. The CDR3 contains 14 residues. In nucleotides, the CDR3 is TGTGCCAGCAGCTTAGCGCCTGATCCCTACGAGCAGTACTTC. Protein sequence: CASSLAPDPYEQYF.

The chain employs TRBV15 and TRBJ2-7, with 8 bases matching TRBD1. V lost 0 bases to trimming and J lost 1 base; unmatched junction nucleotides: 5. The germline gives CDR1 LNHNV, CDR2 YYDKDF (reference sequence). This CDR3 is 16 amino acids long. CDR3: CATSRDPTGASYEQYF. DNA of the CDR3: TGTGCCACCAGCAGAGATCCGACAGGGGCTTCCTACGAGCAGTACTTC.

This clonotype came up many times. This rearrangement joins TRBV7-2 to TRBJ1-5; 8 nucleotides line up with TRBD1. Losses at the gene ends were 1 base for V and 3 bases for J; bases not matched to a gene: 8. The germline V gene encodes CDR1 SGHTA and CDR2 FQGNSA. This CDR3 spans 17 amino acids. The CDR3 coding sequence is TGTGCCAGCAGCTTAGAAGGGGGGACAGGTATCAATCAGCCCCAGCATTTT. Amino acids: CASSLEGGTGINQPQHF.

This clonotype has just a few counts. The V call is TRBV14, the J call TRBJ1-1; D not resolved. The CDR3 runs 13 residues. V lost 2 bases and J 7 bases, leaving 11 bases between the germline ends. Per the germline V gene, CDR1 is SGHDN and CDR2 is FVKESK. In DNA, the CDR3 is TGTGCCAGCAGCCAAAACTCCTTCGGTGAAGCTTTCTTT. The encoded protein is CASSQNSFGEAFF.

This clonotype was detected only a few times. The chain carries TRBV18 and TRBJ1-1; D not certain. This CDR3 has 14 residues. The germline CDR1 and CDR2 sequences are KGHSH and LQKENI. The germline V and J ends were trimmed by 6 bases and 5 bases, with 16 bases remaining between them. The CDR3, as DNA: TGTGCCAGCTCTCCGGTCGAGAGTCGGACTGAAGCTTTCTTT. This encodes CASSPVESRTEAFF. Looking up the rest from reference TRBV18 and TRBJ1-1 gives the full variable domain: NAGVMQNPRHLVRRRGQEARLRCSPMKGHSHVYWYRQLPEEGLKFMVYLQKENIIDESGMPKERFSAEFPKEGPSILRIQQVVRGDSAAYFCASSPVESRTEAFFGQGTRLTVV.

There are many counts of this clonotype. This chain connects TRBV28 to TRBJ2-2, with 8 bases matching TRBD1. With V trimmed by 4 bases and J by 7 bases, 2 bases remained unmatched. This CDR3 spans 13 amino acids. In germline, CDR1 is MDHEN, CDR2 SYDVKM. The CDR3 nucleotides read TGTGCCAGCAGTTCCAGGGGGCTCGGGGAGCTGTTTTTT. Its translation: CASSSRGLGELFF.

This clonotype was observed many times. V and J are TRBV5-6 and TRBJ2-7; TRBD2 matches 13 bases. Germline V gene data show CDR1 as SGHDT and CDR2 as YYEEEE. Trimming took 1 base from V and 7 from J; bases not matched to a gene: 8. The CDR3 spans 16 residues. CDR3 DNA sequence: TGTGCCAGCAGCTTGTATCTTACTAGCGGGAGGGGGGAGCAGTACTTC. Encoded protein: CASSLYLTSGRGEQYF. The full variable domain, its missing parts supplied by reference TRBV5-6 and TRBJ2-7, is DAGVTQSPTHLIKTRGQQVTLRCSPKSGHDTVSWYQQALGQGPQFIFQYYEEEERQRGNFPDRFSGHQFPNYSSELNVNALLLGDSALYLCASSLYLTSGRGEQYFGPGTRLTVT.

A remark on this clonotype: One end of the junction does not line up with germline, which may come from a read error. The J gene is TRBJ2-5, the V gene TRBV11-1; D call uncertain. CDR3 length equals 13 residues. Germline V lookup: CDR1 SGHAT, CDR2 FQDESV (reference sequence). The CDR3 region has the DNA TGTGCCGGCAGCTTAGGGTTCCGGGAGACCCAGTACTTC. This translates into CAGSLGFRETQYF.

This clonotype was seen only a few times. The chain joins TRBV7-3 to TRBJ2-5; D call uncertain. V gave up 5 bases and J gave up 5 bases, with 12 bases separating them. The length of the CDR3 is 13 residues. Germline lookup yields CDR1 SGHTA and CDR2 FQGTGA. CDR3 DNA: TGTGCCAGCAGCCCGGGCCTCTCTGAGACCCAGTACTTC. This gives the protein CASSPGLSETQYF.

This clonotype has only a few counts. The V and J genes are TRBV6-4 and TRBJ1-1, with 7 bases lining up with TRBD1. V shed 4 bases, J shed 1 base, and the junction held 3 bases outside the gene matches. Germline CDR1 reads MRHNA; CDR2 reads SNTAGT. There are 14 residues in the CDR3. The CDR3 nucleotides read TGTGCCAGCAGTGTACAGGGGCGGAACACTGAAGCTTTCTTT. Protein sequence: CASSVQGRNTEAFF.

This clonotype was seen at least ten times. The J gene is TRBJ1-2, the V gene TRBV27; no clear D gene. Germline CDR1 MNHEY, CDR2 SMNVEV (reference sequence). Trimming pared 5 bases from V and 5 bases from J, leaving 15 bases between. The CDR3 is 14 residues long. The CDR3 loop is CASSPPGSPYGYTF. The CDR3 DNA reads TGTGCCAGCAGTCCGCCCGGGTCCCCATATGGCTACACCTTC.

This clonotype appeared once. The gene calls are TRBV7-9 and TRBJ1-3; D unclear. CDR3 length: 14 amino acids. The V end lost 6 bases, the J end lost 0 bases, and 9 bases lay between the germline ends. Germline lookup yields CDR1 SEHNR and CDR2 FQNEAQ (reference sequence). CDR3 DNA: TGTGCCAGCAGAGGTCCGAGCTCTGGAAACACCATATATTTT. Protein sequence: CASRGPSSGNTIYF.

The V call is TRBV6-2 or TRBV6-3, the J call TRBJ2-7, with D uncertain. V dropped 2 bases and J dropped 1 base, with 9 bases sitting between them. CDR1 is MNHEY, CDR2 SVGEGT, per germline. This CDR3 spans 14 amino acids. The CDR3 region is CASSYTGSSYEQYF. In DNA form, the CDR3 reads TGTGCCAGCAGTTACACCGGCTCATCCTACGAGCAGTACTTC.

There are many counts of this clonotype. The genes are TRBV5-1 and TRBJ1-6; 8 nucleotides line up with TRBD1. The germline gives CDR1 SGHRS, CDR2 YFSETQ. Trimming cost V 0 bases and J 12 bases; bases outside gene matches: 11. The CDR3 covers 16 residues. Here the CDR3 reads CASSLAGQAGSEPLHF. The CDR3, as DNA: TGCGCCAGCAGCTTGGCGGGACAGGCAGGAAGCGAACCCCTCCACTTT.

The chain uses TRBV5-1 and TRBJ2-7; perhaps TRBD2 as D (6 bases). CDR1 is SGHRS and CDR2 is YFSETQ in the germline V gene. V was clipped by 4 bases and J by 7 bases, with 12 bases between them. The CDR3 has 12 residues. The CDR3 bases are TGCGCCAGCAGCCATCCGGGAGCGGAGCAGTACTTC. Translating gives CASSHPGAEQYF.

The V call is TRBV5-1, the J call TRBJ2-3; the match to TRBD1 covers 12 bases. V dropped 2 bases and J dropped 5; count of bases not matched to a gene: 6. From germline, CDR1 is SGHRS and CDR2 YFSETQ. The CDR3 has 16 residues. The CDR3 coding sequence is TGCGCCAGCAGCTTCGGGGACAGGGGGCGAGGAGATACGCAGTATTTT. This gives the protein CASSFGDRGRGDTQYF.

The chain employs TRBV7-2 and TRBJ2-5, with 8 bases aligning to TRBD2. There are 16 residues in the CDR3. CDR1 is SGHTA, CDR2 FQGNSA, per germline. V was clipped by 6 bases and J by 5 bases; unmatched bases: 14. The CDR3 region is CASRYGPAGVQETQYF. CDR3 bases: TGTGCCAGCAGATATGGACCAGCGGGAGTCCAGGAGACCCAGTACTTC.